These 2 T cell receptor beta chains were all obtained from the same sample, sequenced in a study of metastatic and nonmetastatic thyroid tumors. TCRdb re-called the PCR reads with MiXCR. The data show more than 10,000 clones, approximately 26% seen once. Among the patients, none had received any treatment before thyroid surgery. Sequencing input: blood. Source of these receptors: a male donor with papillary thyroid cancer or a benign thyroid nodule (not recorded which). Some clones in this sample may be carry-over from other donors' samples.

Only one count was recorded for this clone. The V call is TRBV11-3, the J call TRBJ1-2, with D hard to call. Germline-derived CDR1 and CDR2 are SGHNT and YENEEA. The CDR3 totals 16 residues. V was cut by 0 bases and J by 0 bases, with 11 bases left in between. The CDR3 DNA sequence: TGTGCCAGCAGCTTAGAGGGTCGTGAATCTAACTATGGCTACACCTTC. This gives the protein CASSLEGRESNYGYTF. Full variable domain (outside the CDR3, taken from reference TRBV11-3 and TRBJ1-2): EAGVVQSPRYKIIEKKQPVAFWCNPISGHNTLYWYLQNLGQGPELLIRYENEEAVDDSQLPKDRFSAERLKGVDSTLKIQPAELGDSAVYLCASSLEGRESNYGYTFGSGTRLTVV.

This clone turned up a few times. The V gene is TRBV6-2 or TRBV6-3, the J gene TRBJ2-1; TRBD2 matches at 9 bases. V trimming: 7 bases; J trimming: 8 bases; junction bases outside the gene matches: 15. The CDR3 covers 16 residues. Germline values: CDR1 MNHEY, CDR2 SVGEGT. The CDR3 DNA is TGTGCCAGCAAGCGACGGGCGGGAGGGCCCTTAGATGAGCAGTTCTTC. Translating it yields CASKRRAGGPLDEQFF.